The 27 T cell receptor beta chains reported below all come from one sample, sequenced in a study of patients and donors after allogeneic stem cell transplantation. TCRdb re-derived calls from the RT-PCR reads in MiXCR, one entry per CDR3 protein. In the table there are 160,000 or so distinct CDR3 sequences, 20% to 25% of which are singletons. Material: blood, either unsorted or a sorted T cell fraction (not recorded which). The source is a human donor who was either an allogeneic HSCT recipient or a stem cell or donor lymphocyte infusion donor (not recorded which). It is not recorded whose cells these are; they may come from a transplant donor.

The table lists this clonotype with a few counts. The J gene is TRBJ1-1, the V gene TRBV5-1, with 7 bases identical to TRBD1. V lost 2 bases and J lost 4; bases outside the gene matches: 20. Germline CDR1 reads SGHRS; CDR2 reads YFSETQ. The CDR3 has 19 amino acids. For the CDR3, the DNA is TGCGCCAGCAGCTTTCGTTTGGGGTCCGGACAGGCCTGGACCACTGAAGCTTTCTTT. Translating gives CASSFRLGSGQAWTTEAFF.

This clonotype turned up a few times. This sequence joins TRBV7-3 and TRBJ1-1; D unresolved. V was cut by 1 base and J by 2 bases, with 11 bases left in between. This CDR3 spans 15 amino acids. Germline V lookup: CDR1 SGHTA, CDR2 FQGTGA. The CDR3 DNA reads TGTGCCAGCAGCTTAAAACGGGCGACAAACACTGAAGCTTTCTTT. Its protein is CASSLKRATNTEAFF.

CDR3 DNA: TGTGCCAGCAGTTTAATTTTCCGGGGGCTGGGCACCGGGGAGCTGTTTTTT. This gives the protein CASSLIFRGLGTGELFF. The genes are TRBV27 and TRBJ2-2; TRBD1 or TRBD2 may be the D gene (6 bases each). V lost 2 bases and J lost 4, with 17 bases in between. From germline, CDR1 is MNHEY and CDR2 SMNVEV (reference sequence). The CDR3 sequence is 17 residues long.

The J gene is TRBJ1-1, the V gene TRBV7-8; tentatively, D is TRBD1 (6 bases). Germline V gives CDR1 SGHVS, CDR2 FQNEAQ. Trimming left V 1 base short and J 4 bases short, with 13 bases between. The CDR3 spans 15 residues. The CDR3 sequence: CASSLGKGVVTEAFF. The CDR3 DNA sequence: TGTGCCAGCAGCTTAGGGAAGGGGGTGGTCACTGAAGCTTTCTTT.

This clonotype came up a few times. The rearrangement joins TRBV7-6 to TRBJ2-2; D is unresolved. Germline CDR1 SGHVS, CDR2 FNYEAQ. The CDR3 contains 13 residues. The V end lost 5 bases, the J end lost 5 bases, and 9 bases lay between the germline ends. The CDR3 reads CASSPRVTGELFF. Written as DNA, the CDR3 is TGTGCCAGCAGCCCCCGAGTGACCGGGGAGCTGTTTTTT.

V usage is TRBV5-1 and J usage is TRBJ1-1; possibly TRBD1 for D (5 bases). From germline, CDR1 is SGHRS and CDR2 YFSETQ. Trimming stripped 2 bases from V and 4 bases from J, with 15 bases between. The CDR3 runs to 15 residues. The CDR3 region is CASSLPGTPLTEAFF. The CDR3 DNA follows: TGCGCCAGCAGCTTACCCGGGACGCCTCTCACTGAAGCTTTCTTT.

The chain links TRBV20-1 to TRBJ2-3; unclear D gene. Germline CDR1 is DFQATT and CDR2 is SNEGSKA (reference sequence). The CDR3 has 11 amino acids. V was clipped by 3 bases and J by 4 bases, with 5 bases between them. The CDR3 sequence: CSASNSDTQYF. CDR3 coding DNA: TGCAGTGCTAGCAATTCAGATACGCAGTATTTT.

V gene TRBV7-2 combines with J gene TRBJ1-3; 7 nucleotides align to TRBD1. Germline values: CDR1 SGHTA, CDR2 FQGNSA. The CDR3 length is 14 residues. V shed 5 bases, J shed 4 bases, and the junction held 5 bases outside the gene matches. CDR3 nucleotides: TGTGCCAGCAGCCCACAGGGGCTAGGAAACACCATATATTTT. Protein: CASSPQGLGNTIYF. Variable domain in full (rest from reference TRBV7-2 and TRBJ1-3): GAGVSQSPSNKVTEKGKDVELRCDPISGHTALYWYRQSLGQGLEFLIYFQGNSAPDKSGLPSDRFSAERTGGSVSTLTIQRTQQEDSAVYLCASSPQGLGNTIYFGEGSWLTVV.

The chain uses TRBV6-5 and TRBJ2-7, with D tentatively TRBD1 (5 bases). V was shortened by 6 bases and J by 0 bases, with 12 bases between the two germline ends. Per the germline V gene, CDR1 is MNHEY and CDR2 is SVGAGI. This CDR3 has 14 amino acids. CDR3 bases: TGTGCCAGCAGCTCCGACAGCCCCTCCTACGAGCAGTACTTC. It is translated as CASSSDSPSYEQYF.

This chain joins TRBV18 and TRBJ1-1; D is unresolved. The CDR3 spans 15 residues. Trimming left V 3 bases short and J 0 bases short, with 11 bases between. CDR1 and CDR2 from the germline V gene are KGHSH and LQKENI. CDR3 coding DNA: TGTGCCAGCTCACCCGCCGAGTTGGTGAACACTGAAGCTTTCTTT. This gives the protein CASSPAELVNTEAFF.

The chain is built from TRBV20-1 and TRBJ2-1; 7 nucleotides line up with TRBD2. With V trimmed by 2 bases and J by 5 bases, 3 bases remained unmatched. Germline CDR1 is DFQATT and CDR2 is SNEGSKA (reference sequence). CDR3 length equals 13 residues. CDR3 amino acids: CSARWGLNNEQFF. CDR3 nucleotides: TGCAGTGCTAGATGGGGACTAAACAATGAGCAGTTCTTC.

This clonotype showed up just a few times. The chain has TRBV14 and TRBJ2-7; no reliable D call. This CDR3 contains 13 residues. V shed 0 bases and J shed 5 bases, with 8 bases lying between them. Germline V gene data show CDR1 as SGHDN and CDR2 as FVKESK. This CDR3 is CASSQEVLNEQYF. The CDR3 DNA reads as TGTGCCAGCAGCCAAGAGGTCCTCAACGAGCAGTACTTC.

The chain uses TRBV4-2 and TRBJ1-2; D gene unclear. With 0 bases removed from V and 2 bases from J, the gap between germline ends came to 7 bases. The germline V gene encodes CDR1 LGHNA and CDR2 YNFKEQ. The length of the CDR3 is 14 residues. CDR3 amino acids: CASSQEGDNYGYTF. The CDR3 bases are TGTGCCAGCAGCCAAGAGGGCGACAACTATGGCTACACCTTC.

The V and J genes are TRBV10-3 and TRBJ2-7, with 12 nucleotides matching TRBD2. The CDR3 loop spans 16 amino acids. Germline trimming cut 3 bases from V and 2 bases from J; bases unmatched to any gene: 5. CDR1 and CDR2 from the germline V gene are ENHRY and SYGVKD. The chain's CDR3 is CAISDGLAGRPYEQYF. In nucleotides, the CDR3 is TGTGCCATCAGTGACGGACTAGCGGGACGTCCCTACGAGCAGTACTTC.

This clonotype was found a few times. The J gene is TRBJ2-7, the V gene TRBV20-1; D may be TRBD2 (5 bases). This CDR3 spans 13 amino acids. V was cut by 1 base and J by 4 bases, with 11 bases left in between. CDR1 is DFQATT, CDR2 SNEGSKA, per germline (reference sequence). The CDR3 bases are TGCAGTGCTAGAGTGGGGAGTGGGTACGAGCAGTACTTC. It translates to CSARVGSGYEQYF.

The chain uses TRBV4-1 and TRBJ2-7; a possible D gene is TRBD1 (6 bases). This CDR3 has 13 residues. Deletions cut 3 bases from V and 6 bases from J, with 12 bases between. CDR1 MGHRA and CDR2 YSYEKL come from the germline V gene. This CDR3 is CASSHRTGLEQYF. The CDR3 DNA sequence: TGCGCCAGCAGCCATAGAACAGGGCTCGAGCAGTACTTC.

V usage is TRBV7-8 and J usage is TRBJ2-3; 13 bases fit TRBD2. J gave up 3 bases and V 1 base, and 1 base lay outside the gene matches. CDR1 is SGHVS, CDR2 FQNEAQ, per germline. The CDR3 extends over 16 amino acids. CDR3 residues: CASSLEGLAGTDTQYF. CDR3 DNA: TGTGCCAGCAGCTTAGAGGGACTAGCGGGGACAGATACGCAGTATTTT.

The chain carries TRBV18 and TRBJ1-1, with 9 bases matching TRBD1. Per the germline V gene, CDR1 is KGHSH and CDR2 is LQKENI. V lost 7 bases and J lost 5; bases outside the gene matches: 8. The CDR3 consists of 14 residues. CDR3 protein: CASLTGGSGTEAFF. As DNA, the CDR3 is TGTGCCAGCTTGACAGGGGGGAGTGGAACTGAAGCTTTCTTT.

Here the CDR3 DNA reads TGTGCCAGCAGCCCGGGGCGGATTAATTCACCCCTCCACTTT. As protein: CASSPGRINSPLHF. The chain uses TRBV7-9 and TRBJ1-6; D may be TRBD1 (5 bases). Germline lookup yields CDR1 SEHNR and CDR2 FQNEAQ (reference sequence). There are 14 residues in the CDR3. The germline V and J ends were trimmed by 5 bases and 6 bases, with 11 bases remaining between them.

The CDR3 sequence: CASSLHWTAQETQYF. DNA for the CDR3: TGTGCCAGCAGTCTTCACTGGACAGCTCAAGAGACCCAGTACTTC. The rearrangement joins TRBV27 to TRBJ2-5; TRBD1 might be the D (6 bases). The V gene's germline CDR1 is MNHEY and CDR2 SMNVEV (reference sequence). Deletions cut 5 bases from V and 2 bases from J, with 15 bases between. The CDR3 consists of 15 residues.

This clonotype was detected a few times. The V gene is TRBV3-1, the J gene TRBJ2-7, with 10 bases matching TRBD2. V lost 6 bases and J lost 1; bases outside the gene matches: 6. The CDR3 length is 15 residues. CDR1 is LGHDT, CDR2 YNNKEL, per germline (reference sequence). The DNA of the CDR3 is TGTGCCAGCAGTGATACTAGCGGGGTTTCCTACGAGCAGTACTTC. This codes for CASSDTSGVSYEQYF.

This sequence joins TRBV4-1 and TRBJ2-5; D is perhaps TRBD1 (6 bases). CDR3 length: 16 residues. Germline V gives CDR1 MGHRA, CDR2 YSYEKL. V was clipped by 4 bases and J by 1 base, with 16 bases between them. The CDR3 reads CASSRIVTGPQETQYF. The CDR3 nucleotides are TGCGCCAGCAGCCGAATCGTAACAGGGCCCCAAGAGACCCAGTACTTC.

The chain carries TRBV25-1 and TRBJ1-4; possible D gene TRBD1, 6 bases. The V end was cut by 4 bases, the J end by 8 bases, with 14 bases between. This CDR3 is 14 amino acids long. From germline, CDR1 is MGHDK and CDR2 SYGVNS. The CDR3 here is CASSAGFQGEKLFF. DNA of the CDR3: TGTGCCAGCAGTGCCGGGTTTCAGGGGGAAAAACTGTTTTTT. Looking up the rest from reference TRBV25-1 and TRBJ1-4 gives the full variable domain: EADIYQTPRYLVIGTGKKITLECSQTMGHDKMYWYQQDPGMELHLIHYSYGVNSTEKGDLSSESTVSRIRTEHFPLTLESARPSHTSQYLCASSAGFQGEKLFFGSGTQLSVL.

This clonotype is termed medium-sized. The chain uses TRBV27 and TRBJ2-6; D gene unclear. Per the germline V gene, CDR1 is MNHEY and CDR2 is SMNVEV (reference sequence). The CDR3 is 16 amino acids. The V gene lost 3 bases and the J gene lost 1 base, with 10 bases spanning the gap. The CDR3 DNA sequence: TGTGCCAGCAGTTTTACCTTAGGTTCTGGGGCCAACGTCCTGACTTTC. This encodes CASSFTLGSGANVLTF.

The chain joins TRBV6-1 to TRBJ2-7, with unresolved D. V dropped 1 base and J dropped 1 base, with 8 bases sitting between them. This CDR3 has 14 amino acids. Looked up from germline, CDR1 is MNHNS and CDR2 is SASEGT. This CDR3 reads CASSEEQTSYEQYF. In DNA form, the CDR3 reads TGTGCCAGCAGTGAAGAACAGACTTCCTACGAGCAGTACTTC.

V gene TRBV20-1 combines with J gene TRBJ2-2, with TRBD2 identical over 7 bases. The CDR3 covers 14 residues. Trimming took 3 bases from V and 7 from J; bases not matched to a gene: 8. Germline V CDR1 and CDR2: DFQATT, SNEGSKA (reference sequence). CDR3 protein: CSARGKRGDGELFF. CDR3 coding DNA: TGCAGTGCTAGGGGCAAGCGGGGCGACGGGGAGCTGTTTTTT.

A few counts support this clonotype. J is TRBJ1-2 and V is TRBV3-1; possibly TRBD1 for D (6 bases). V was cut by 2 bases and J by 3 bases, with 16 bases left in between. The CDR3 consists of 16 residues. The germline gives CDR1 LGHDT, CDR2 YNNKEL (reference sequence). CDR3 nucleotides: TGTGCCAGCAGCCAAATCCTCAGGGGAGCACACTATGGCTACACCTTC. Protein: CASSQILRGAHYGYTF.